The entry below describes one TCR beta chain. Its target is not known. Specified time point: week 5, during vaccination. Every vaccination contained 300 ug of the mutant IDH1 20-mer peptide and was paired with topical imiquimod. This record belongs to a study of a mutant IDH1 vaccine in newly diagnosed glioma. Study as a whole: In some groups vaccination began 4-6 weeks post-radiotherapy; others received it with temozolomide. Former treatment meant radiotherapy, temozolomide, or both; the majority had gotten both.

The repertoire was sequenced with immunoSEQ multiplex PCR; TCRdb's copy has only in-frame clones and lacks some. The table records about 51,000 clones, around 78% of them present only once. Trimming left V 0 bases short and J 10 bases short, with 8 bases between. Germline V lookup: CDR1 SGHKS, CDR2 YYEKEE (reference sequence). The CDR3 sequence is 12 residues long. The sequenced sample was PBMCs, obtained from a glioma patient whose treatment included an IDH1 peptide vaccine. The sequence derives from a middle-aged woman with glioma. The rearrangement joins TRBV5-5 to TRBJ2-1; D ambiguous. CDR3 in DNA: TGTGCCAGCAGCTTGGATGTCTCCGAGCAGTTCTTC. Protein: CASSLDVSEQFF.